The 26 T cell receptor beta chains given below trace back to one sample, sequenced in a study of blood T cell repertoires in COVID-19. Measured with immunoSEQ multiplex PCR; TCRdb has only the in-frame clones, and not every one. The sample includes approximately 89,000 clones, over 65% of them seen just once. The sample consisted of peripheral blood. The receptors were sampled from a human donor in a cohort sampled during active COVID-19.

The rearrangement joins TRBV10-2 to TRBJ2-1; 10 positions match TRBD2. CDR1 is WSHSY, CDR2 SAAADI, per germline. The CDR3 runs to 15 residues. J gave up 0 bases and V 6 bases, and 2 bases lay outside the gene matches. Here the CDR3 DNA reads TGCGCCAGCAGGCCTAGCGGGAGCTCCTACAATGAGCAGTTCTTC. Protein product: CASRPSGSSYNEQFF.

The chain couples TRBV5-1 to TRBJ2-7, with D maybe TRBD2 (5 bases). CDR1 and CDR2 from the germline V gene are SGHRS and YFSETQ. The CDR3 is made up of 14 amino acids. Trimming stripped 5 bases from V and 3 bases from J, with 15 bases between. CDR3 sequence reads: CASREGTVGYEQYF. The CDR3 nucleotides are TGCGCCAGCAGAGAGGGCACTGTGGGCTACGAGCAGTACTTC.

The genes are TRBV7-2 and TRBJ2-3, with TRBD2 matching over 13 bases. The CDR3 sequence is 18 residues long. J was trimmed by 3 bases and V by 4 bases; bases with no gene match: 10. In germline, CDR1 is SGHTA, CDR2 FQGNSA. The CDR3 DNA follows: TGTGCCAGCAGCTCCCAAGCGGGACTAGCGGGGAGGACAGATACGCAGTATTTT. Its translation: CASSSQAGLAGRTDTQYF.

The chain employs TRBV30 and TRBJ2-7; TRBD2 is a possible D gene (6 bases). Looked up from germline, CDR1 is GTSNPN and CDR2 is SVGIG (reference sequence). The CDR3 has 14 amino acids. V gave up 0 bases and J gave up 0 bases, with 9 bases separating them. This chain's CDR3 is CAWSVRTTSYEQYF. CDR3 sequence (DNA): TGTGCCTGGAGTGTTCGGACTACCTCCTACGAGCAGTACTTC.

The V call is TRBV14, the J call TRBJ2-1, with 8 bases that match TRBD2. V dropped 4 bases and J dropped 0; count of bases not matched to a gene: 5. Germline CDR1 reads SGHDN; CDR2 reads FVKESK. This CDR3 comprises 16 residues. For the CDR3, the DNA is TGTGCCAGCAGCCCGGGAGGGGGGGGCTCCTACAATGAGCAGTTCTTC. Translating it yields CASSPGGGGSYNEQFF.

This chain joins TRBV6-4 and TRBJ2-1; 10 positions agree with TRBD2. J gave up 11 bases and V 5 bases, and 15 bases lay outside the gene matches. This CDR3 is built from 16 residues. In germline, CDR1 is MRHNA, CDR2 SNTAGT. The CDR3 DNA follows: TGTGCCAGCAGTCCTGGGCTAGCGGGAGTTAGAGGGAAGCAGTTCTTC. This translates into CASSPGLAGVRGKQFF.

CDR3 bases: TGTGCCAGCAGCCGGGGACTAGCGGAAAACAATGAGCAGTTCTTC. Its translation: CASSRGLAENNEQFF. The chain has TRBV5-4 and TRBJ2-1; 11 bases are a match to TRBD2. CDR3 length: 15 residues. In germline, CDR1 is SGHNT, CDR2 YYREEE (reference sequence). Trimming removed 4 bases from V and 5 bases from J; junction bases left unmatched: 5.

Concerning this clone: The sample carries other DNA sequences with the same CDR3. The chain joins TRBV29-1 to TRBJ1-1; the match to TRBD1 covers 8 bases. Germline lookup yields CDR1 SQVTM and CDR2 ANQGSEA. The trim removed 3 bases at V and 8 bases at J, leaving 2 bases unmatched. The CDR3 has 11 amino acids. The CDR3 region has the DNA TGCAGCGTTGATCGACAGGGGGAAGCTTTCTTT. Its protein product is CSVDRQGEAFF.

The chain links TRBV24-1 to TRBJ1-2; possibly TRBD1 for D (6 bases). This CDR3 contains 14 residues. The ends were cut back, 5 bases at V and 5 bases at J, with 14 bases in the middle. Germline CDR1 and CDR2: KGHDR and SFDVKD. CDR3 loop: CATSGSGGQYGYTF. For the CDR3, the DNA is TGTGCCACCAGTGGGTCCGGGGGGCAGTATGGCTACACCTTC.

This chain connects TRBV7-2 to TRBJ1-3; D perhaps matches TRBD1 (5 bases). The CDR3 has 14 amino acids. V lost 5 bases, J lost 10 bases, and 18 bases lay in between. Per the germline V gene, CDR1 is SGHTA and CDR2 is FQGNSA. The CDR3 DNA is TGTGCCAGCAGCGGCACTCGGGGGGACCCGACCATATATTTT. It is translated as CASSGTRGDPTIYF. Variable domain in full (rest from reference TRBV7-2 and TRBJ1-3): GAGVSQSPSNKVTEKGKDVELRCDPISGHTALYWYRQSLGQGLEFLIYFQGNSAPDKSGLPSDRFSAERTGGSVSTLTIQRTQQEDSAVYLCASSGTRGDPTIYFGEGSWLTVV.

This rearrangement joins TRBV4-1 to TRBJ2-1; 11 bases are shared with TRBD2. The V segment lost 0 bases and the J segment 7 bases; nucleotides outside the gene matches: 5. Germline V CDR1 and CDR2: MGHRA, YSYEKL. There are 16 residues in the CDR3. The CDR3 spells CASSQDPSGRLNEQFF. CDR3 sequence (DNA): TGCGCCAGCAGCCAAGACCCTAGCGGGAGGCTAAATGAGCAGTTCTTC.

V gene TRBV7-2 combines with J gene TRBJ1-2; 7 bases are shared with TRBD1. The germline gives CDR1 SGHTA, CDR2 FQGNSA. Losses at the gene ends were 6 bases for V and 2 bases for J; bases not matched to a gene: 6. CDR3 size: 14 residues. CDR3 sequence (DNA): TGTGCCAGCAGGGCGGGACAGTCGAACTATGGCTACACCTTC. Translating gives CASRAGQSNYGYTF.

The chain is built from TRBV27 and TRBJ1-2; D perhaps matches TRBD1 (6 bases). The CDR3 sequence is 14 residues long. Germline V lookup: CDR1 MNHEY, CDR2 SMNVEV (reference sequence). Trimming took 3 bases from V and 6 from J, leaving 14 bases between them. CDR3 nucleotides: TGTGCCAGCAGTTTGACAGGAGCTGGAGATGGCTACACCTTC. Encoded protein: CASSLTGAGDGYTF.

The genes are TRBV10-2 and TRBJ2-1, with a tentative D call TRBD2 (6 bases). CDR1 and CDR2 from the germline V gene are WSHSY and SAAADI. The CDR3 length is 13 residues. V lost 6 bases to trimming and J lost 1 base, with 7 bases between them. CDR3 DNA sequence: TGCGCCAGCAGGGGACTTTCCTACAATGAGCAGTTCTTC. This codes for CASRGLSYNEQFF.

The chain joins TRBV5-1 to TRBJ2-7; possible D gene TRBD1, 6 bases. Trimming stripped 1 base from V and 7 bases from J, with 9 bases between. This CDR3 comprises 12 residues. CDR1 and CDR2 from the germline V gene are SGHRS and YFSETQ. The CDR3 DNA sequence: TGCGCCAGCAGCTTGCCCGGACAGGAGCAGTACTTC. This gives the protein CASSLPGQEQYF.

The rearrangement uses TRBV7-8 and TRBJ2-7, with TRBD2 as a possible D gene (6 bases). V dropped 0 bases and J dropped 1 base, with 10 bases sitting between them. The CDR3 runs 15 residues. The germline V gene encodes CDR1 SGHVS and CDR2 FQNEAQ. This chain's CDR3 is CASSLASGFSYEQYF. The CDR3 nucleotides are TGTGCCAGCAGCTTAGCGAGCGGGTTTTCCTACGAGCAGTACTTC.

The sample holds a few counts of this clone. The genes are TRBV6-4 and TRBJ1-1; D ambiguous. Between the trimmed V and J ends, which lost 2 bases and 2 bases, there was a span of 12 bases. Germline assignment: CDR1 MRHNA and CDR2 SNTAGT. The CDR3 is 15 residues long. CDR3 bases: TGTGCCAGCAGTGACAATAAACAGAGAAACACTGAAGCTTTCTTT. It codes for CASSDNKQRNTEAFF.

The CDR3 reads CASSLLAGTSGRSAFYEQYF. In DNA, the CDR3 is TGTGCCAGCAGCCTCCTCGCGGGGACTAGCGGGAGGTCGGCATTTTACGAGCAGTACTTC. The rearrangement links TRBV4-2 to TRBJ2-7; 15 bases fit TRBD2. The J segment lost 4 bases and the V segment lost 4 bases, leaving 17 bases of the junction unmatched. From germline, CDR1 is LGHNA and CDR2 YNFKEQ. The CDR3 spans 20 residues.

This chain connects TRBV6-5 to TRBJ2-7, with 10 bases aligning to TRBD2. Germline V gene sequence: CDR1 MNHEY, CDR2 SVGAGI. Unmatched junction bases numbered 8, after V lost 2 bases and J lost 7 bases. The CDR3 extends over 15 amino acids. The CDR3 DNA reads as TGTGCCAGCAGTTACGGCCTAGCGGGAGTAAAGGAGCAGTACTTC. Translating it yields CASSYGLAGVKEQYF.

The chain uses TRBV13 and TRBJ2-2; 7 bases fit TRBD1. The germline gives CDR1 PRHDT, CDR2 FYEKMQ (reference sequence). The CDR3 has 16 residues. With V trimmed by 6 bases and J by 4 bases, 11 bases remained unmatched. CDR3 loop: CASRKPGGSGTGELFF. The CDR3 DNA reads as TGTGCCAGCAGGAAGCCAGGGGGTTCGGGCACCGGGGAGCTGTTTTTT.

V usage is TRBV1 and J usage is TRBJ2-1; TRBD2 was called by the table and not checked on the DNA. TRBV1 has pseudogene status. The CDR3 contains 14 residues. CDR3 in DNA: TGCACCAGCCGTAGCGGGAGGCATTACAATGAGCAGTTCTTC. It codes for CTSRSGRHYNEQFF.

This clone was found once. The V gene is TRBV6-1, the J gene TRBJ2-3; 14 bases line up with TRBD2. Germline V gene lookup returns CDR1 MNHNS and CDR2 SASEGT. The ends lost 2 bases at V and 2 bases at J; junction bases unmatched: 3. CDR3 length: 17 amino acids. As DNA, the CDR3 is TGTGCCAGCAGTGAATGGACTAGCGGGGGGTTCACAGATACGCAGTATTTT. Protein: CASSEWTSGGFTDTQYF.

The chain couples TRBV11-2 to TRBJ2-5, with 7 bases matching TRBD2. J gave up 2 bases and V 7 bases, and 10 bases lay outside the gene matches. The V gene's germline CDR1 is SGHAT and CDR2 FQNNGV. This CDR3 region has 15 residues. The CDR3 spells CASNFILAEQETQYF. DNA of the CDR3: TGTGCCAGCAACTTCATCCTAGCGGAGCAAGAGACCCAGTACTTC.

The chain couples TRBV5-1 to TRBJ2-5; 11 bases agree with TRBD1. Germline V gene lookup returns CDR1 SGHRS and CDR2 YFSETQ. J lost 1 base, V lost 3 bases, and 5 bases had no gene match. This CDR3 has 16 residues. CDR3 nucleotides: TGCGCCAGCAGCTGGAGGGGACAGGGGGGCCAAGAGACCCAGTACTTC. It translates to CASSWRGQGGQETQYF.

The chain uses TRBV7-3 and TRBJ2-7; D ambiguous. Per the germline V gene, CDR1 is SGHTA and CDR2 is FQGTGA. Trimming removed 1 base at V and 5 bases at J, with 9 bases between. There are 13 residues in the CDR3. This CDR3 reads CASSLSSQDEQYF. The CDR3, as DNA: TGTGCCAGCAGCTTAAGTAGTCAGGACGAGCAGTACTTC.

This clone was found a few times. The V call is TRBV9, the J call TRBJ2-1; TRBD2 might be the D (5 bases). Germline V lookup: CDR1 SGDLS, CDR2 YYNGEE. There are 15 residues in the CDR3. V was clipped by 2 bases and J by 5 bases, with 14 bases between them. The CDR3 DNA reads TGTGCCAGCAGCGTTTCCCCCATGCGGGACAATGAGCAGTTCTTC. Protein sequence: CASSVSPMRDNEQFF.